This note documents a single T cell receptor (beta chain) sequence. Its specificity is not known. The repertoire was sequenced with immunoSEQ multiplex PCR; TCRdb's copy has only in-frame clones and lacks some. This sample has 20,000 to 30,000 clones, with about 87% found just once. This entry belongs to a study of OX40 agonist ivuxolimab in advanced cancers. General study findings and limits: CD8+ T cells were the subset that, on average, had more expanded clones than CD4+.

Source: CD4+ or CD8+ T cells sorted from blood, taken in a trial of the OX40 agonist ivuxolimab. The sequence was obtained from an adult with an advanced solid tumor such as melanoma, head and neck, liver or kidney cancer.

CDR3 in DNA: TGTGCCAGCAGCGTAGGACTAGCGGGAGAGGCGGAGACCCAGTACTTC. Translation: CASSVGLAGEAETQYF. The J gene is TRBJ2-5, the V gene TRBV11-2; TRBD2 matches at 13 bases. Trimming took 5 bases from V and 5 from J; bases not matched to a gene: 8. Germline-derived CDR1 and CDR2 are SGHAT and FQNNGV. The CDR3 totals 16 residues.